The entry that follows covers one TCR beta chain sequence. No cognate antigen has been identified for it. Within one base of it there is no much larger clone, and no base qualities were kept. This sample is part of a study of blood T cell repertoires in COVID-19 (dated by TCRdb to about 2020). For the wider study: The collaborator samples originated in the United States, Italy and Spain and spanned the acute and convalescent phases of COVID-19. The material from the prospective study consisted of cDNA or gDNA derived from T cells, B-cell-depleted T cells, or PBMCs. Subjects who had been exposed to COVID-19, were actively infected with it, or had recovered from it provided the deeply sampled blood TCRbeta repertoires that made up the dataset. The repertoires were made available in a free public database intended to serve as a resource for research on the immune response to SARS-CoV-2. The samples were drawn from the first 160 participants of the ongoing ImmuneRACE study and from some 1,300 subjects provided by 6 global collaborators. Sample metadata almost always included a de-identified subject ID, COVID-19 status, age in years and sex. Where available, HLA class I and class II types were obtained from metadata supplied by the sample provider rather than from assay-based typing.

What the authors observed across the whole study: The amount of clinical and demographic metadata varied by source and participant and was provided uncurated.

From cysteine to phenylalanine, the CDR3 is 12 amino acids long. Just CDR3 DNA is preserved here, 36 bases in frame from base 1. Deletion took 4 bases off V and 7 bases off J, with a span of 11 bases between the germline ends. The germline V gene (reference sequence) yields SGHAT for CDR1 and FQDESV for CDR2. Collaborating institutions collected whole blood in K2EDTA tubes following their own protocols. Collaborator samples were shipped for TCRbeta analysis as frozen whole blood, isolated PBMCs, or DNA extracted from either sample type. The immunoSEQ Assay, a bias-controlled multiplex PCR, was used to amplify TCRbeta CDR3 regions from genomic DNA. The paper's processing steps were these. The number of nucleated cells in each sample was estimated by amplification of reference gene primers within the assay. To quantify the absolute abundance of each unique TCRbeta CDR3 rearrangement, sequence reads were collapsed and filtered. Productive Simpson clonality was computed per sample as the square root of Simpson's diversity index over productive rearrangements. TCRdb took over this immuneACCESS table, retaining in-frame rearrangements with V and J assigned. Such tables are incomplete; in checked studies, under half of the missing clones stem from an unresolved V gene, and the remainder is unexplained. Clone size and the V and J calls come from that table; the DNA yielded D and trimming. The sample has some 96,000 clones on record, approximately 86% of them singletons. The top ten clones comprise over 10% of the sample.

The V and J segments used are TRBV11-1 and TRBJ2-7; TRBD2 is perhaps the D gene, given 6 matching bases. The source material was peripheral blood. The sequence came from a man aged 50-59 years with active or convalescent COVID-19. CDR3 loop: CASSSTSNEQYF. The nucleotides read TGTGCCAGCAGCTCCACTAGCAATGAGCAGTACTTC.